A single count supports the clone carrying this T cell receptor beta chain. The antigen remains unidentified. Primers: 60 Vbeta forward and 13 Jbeta reverse. This table comes from immunoSEQ multiplex PCR, and its TCRdb copy is limited to in-frame clones, with some not included. Found here are around 110,000 clones, 79% of them singletons; the top ten hold 2.5% to 3.5%. The CDR3 contains 16 residues. J lost 8 bases, V lost 2 bases, and 13 bases had no gene match. The V gene's germline CDR1 is SGHRS and CDR2 YFSETQ. This specimen comes from a study of cytomegalovirus exposure and HLA in healthy donors. Study-level findings and limits: Researchers had no immune exposure information except CMV serostatus available.

This sequence joins TRBV5-1 and TRBJ1-2, with 9 bases aligning to TRBD1. This clonotype originated in a woman aged 18-29 years in good health and CMV-seropositive. What was sequenced was PBMCs. CDR3: CASSLTGEQGAGGYTF. The CDR3 DNA is TGCGCCAGCAGCTTAACCGGGGAACAGGGGGCTGGCGGCTACACCTTC.